The T cell receptor (beta chain) under discussion was sequenced for a study of T-cell memory formation after mild COVID-19. This clonotype was seen a few times. Each CDR3 protein is one row after TCRdb ran MiXCR on the 5' RACE reads. Of approximately 260,000 distinct CDR3 sequences in the sample, 15% to 20% were seen once. V dropped 2 bases and J dropped 6; count of bases not matched to a gene: 2. The CDR3 loop spans 13 amino acids. Germline V lookup: CDR1 SGHRS, CDR2 YFSETQ. The receptor's source is a man between 18 and 29 years old who had mild COVID-19 (a few samples of this study predate the infection). Cell type and time point are not known. This sequence joins TRBV5-1 and TRBJ2-3; 8 positions agree with TRBD2. Sequenced: PBMCs or a T cell subset sorted from them (not recorded which). The CDR3 DNA reads as TGCGCCAGCAGCTTTCAGCGGGGGGATACGCAGTATTTT. Translation gives CASSFQRGDTQYF.